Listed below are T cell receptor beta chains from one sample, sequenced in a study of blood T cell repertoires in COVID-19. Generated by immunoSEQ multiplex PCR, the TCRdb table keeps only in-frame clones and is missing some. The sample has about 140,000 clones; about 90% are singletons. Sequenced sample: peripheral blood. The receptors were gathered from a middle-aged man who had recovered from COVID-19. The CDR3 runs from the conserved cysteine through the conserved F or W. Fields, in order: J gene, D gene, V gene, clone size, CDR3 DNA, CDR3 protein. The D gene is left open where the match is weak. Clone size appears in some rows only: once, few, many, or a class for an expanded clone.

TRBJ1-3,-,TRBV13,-,TGTGCCAGCAGCTTTGAGATGTCCTCCGCCGGCTCTGGAAACACCATATATTTT,CASSFEMSSAGSGNTIYF
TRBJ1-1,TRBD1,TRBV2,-,TGTGCCAGCAGACCGACCGGGACAGGGTACACTGAAGCTTTCTTT,CASRPTGTGYTEAFF
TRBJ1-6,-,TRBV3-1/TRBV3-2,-,TGTGCCAGCAGCCAGGCCGCTGGGCAGATGAATTCACCCCTCCACTTT,CASSQAAGQMNSPLHF
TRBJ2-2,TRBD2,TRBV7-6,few,TGTGCCAGCAGCTTAGAGGGGGCTAGCGGGGTGAACACCGGGGAGCTGTTTTTT,CASSLEGASGVNTGELFF
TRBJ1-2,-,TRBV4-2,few,TGTGCCAGCAGCCCATTAAGAACAGGGTCCGCTAACTATGGCTACACCTTC,CASSPLRTGSANYGYTF
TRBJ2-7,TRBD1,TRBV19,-,TGTGCCAGTAGTTCACAGGGGGCCGCGTACGAGCAGTACTTC,CASSSQGAAYEQYF
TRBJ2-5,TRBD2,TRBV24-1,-,TGTGCCACCAGTGATTCGGGAGGGGAGACCCAGTACTTC,CATSDSGGETQYF
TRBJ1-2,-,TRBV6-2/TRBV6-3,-,TGTGCCAGCAGTTTCCGACAAAGAGCTGCTAACTATGGCTACACCTTC,CASSFRQRAANYGYTF
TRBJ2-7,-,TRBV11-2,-,TGTGCCAGCAGCTTAATCGGGCGTCGGCAGGGCGACACCTACGAGCAGTACTTC,CASSLIGRRQGDTYEQYF
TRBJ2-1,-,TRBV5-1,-,TGCGCCAGCAGCTTGGTATTACAGGAACCCAATGAGCAGTTCTTC,CASSLVLQEPNEQFF
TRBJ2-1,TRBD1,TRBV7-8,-,TGTGCCAGCAGCTGGAACAGGGGGAGGAATGAGCAGTTCTTC,CASSWNRGRNEQFF
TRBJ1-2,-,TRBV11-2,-,TGTGCCAGCAGCTTAGATCTTCGGGGAATTCATTATTATGGCTACACCTTC,CASSLDLRGIHYYGYTF
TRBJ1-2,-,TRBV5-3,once,TGTGCCAGAAGCTTGGCCTGGCAGGGGTGGGAGTATGGCTACACCTTC,CARSLAWQGWEYGYTF
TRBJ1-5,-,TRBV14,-,TGTGCCAGCAGCCAAGAGAGGGGGACTACCCAGCATTTT,CASSQERGTTQHF
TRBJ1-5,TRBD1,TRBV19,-,TGTGCCACAAAACAGGGGAGCAATCAGCCCCAGCATTTT,CATKQGSNQPQHF
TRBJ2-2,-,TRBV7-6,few,TGTGCCAGCAGCTTAAACAGCGGGGAGCTGTTTTTT,CASSLNSGELFF
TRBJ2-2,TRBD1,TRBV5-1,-,TGCGCCAGCAGCTCTCGACAGGGGCCCGGGGAGCTGTTTTTT,CASSSRQGPGELFF
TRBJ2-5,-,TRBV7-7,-,TGTGCCAGCAGCTTATCAGGGGTGGGAGAGACCCAGTACTTC,CASSLSGVGETQYF
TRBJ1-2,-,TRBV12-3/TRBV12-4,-,TGTGCCAGCAGTTTAGGGAGTAGCTACACCTTC,CASSLGSSYTF
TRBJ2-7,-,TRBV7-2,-,TGTGCCAGCAGCTTACAGGAATACTACGAGCAGTACTTC,CASSLQEYYEQYF
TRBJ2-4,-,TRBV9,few,TGTGCCAGCAGCGTAGGTTTAGGGGAAAACATTCAGTACTTC,CASSVGLGENIQYF
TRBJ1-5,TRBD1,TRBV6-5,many,TGTGCCAGCAGTCCTAGGGGACAGAGCAATCAGCCCCAGCATTTT,CASSPRGQSNQPQHF
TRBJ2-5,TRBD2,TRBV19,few,TGTGCCAGTAGTATCCGGGGGGACGCGGAGACCCAGTACTTC,CASSIRGDAETQYF
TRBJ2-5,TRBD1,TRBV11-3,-,TGTGCCAGCAGCTTAGGTCAGGGGGCAGAGACCCAGTACTTC,CASSLGQGAETQYF
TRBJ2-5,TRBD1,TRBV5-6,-,TGTGCCAGTTCGACAGGGATGTTGGTAGGGACCCAGTACTTC,CASSTGMLVGTQYF
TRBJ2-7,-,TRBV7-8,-,TGTGCCAGCAGCTTACGCGGGGAAAGCTCCTACGAGCAGTACTTC,CASSLRGESSYEQYF
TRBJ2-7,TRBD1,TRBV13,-,TGTGCCAGCAGCTCGGAAGGGACAGGGGGCGCCGAGCAGTACTTC,CASSSEGTGGAEQYF
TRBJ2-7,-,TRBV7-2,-,TGTGCCAGCAGCTTCGAAACACGACAGCGACTTTACGAGCAGTACTTC,CASSFETRQRLYEQYF
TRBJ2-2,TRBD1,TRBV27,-,TGTGCCAGCAGTGGGACAGGGGTGGTTCCCGGGGAGCTGTTTTTT,CASSGTGVVPGELFF
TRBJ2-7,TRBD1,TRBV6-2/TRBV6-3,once,TGTGCCAGCAGTTATCGACCCCAGGGGGTTAGATACGAGCAGTACTTC,CASSYRPQGVRYEQYF
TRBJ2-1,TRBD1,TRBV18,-,TGTGCCAGCTCACCCAACCGGGACAGTGACTACAATGAGCAGTTCTTC,CASSPNRDSDYNEQFF
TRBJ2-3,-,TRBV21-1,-,TGTGCCAGCAGCAAAGGCGGACAGTGTCCCACAGATACGCAGTATTTT,CASSKGGQCPTDTQYF
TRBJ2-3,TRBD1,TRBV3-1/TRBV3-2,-,TGTGCCAGCAGCCCCAAATATAGGGACAGATCCATGGATACGCAGTATTTT,CASSPKYRDRSMDTQYF
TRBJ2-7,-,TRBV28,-,TGTGCCAGCAGTTTAGCAGGCAGCTCCTACGAGCAGTACTTC,CASSLAGSSYEQYF
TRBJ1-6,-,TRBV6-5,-,TGTGCCAGCAGTTACTCGAGGGCAGGTCGGGGTTCACCCCTCCACTTT,CASSYSRAGRGSPLHF
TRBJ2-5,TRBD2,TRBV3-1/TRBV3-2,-,TGTGCCAGCAGCCAAGAACCGGTGGTAGCGGGGGGCCTTGGTGAGACCCAGTACTTC,CASSQEPVVAGGLGETQYF
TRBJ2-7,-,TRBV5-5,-,TGTGCCAGCAGGCGGGCGGGCGAGCAGTACTTC,CASRRAGEQYF
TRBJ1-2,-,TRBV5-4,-,TGTGCCAGCAGCTTGGGACAGGAATTCGGCGATGGCTACACCTTC,CASSLGQEFGDGYTF
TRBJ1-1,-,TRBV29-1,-,TGCAGCGCCCGGGGGAGGGTGAACACTGAAGCTTTCTTT,CSARGRVNTEAFF
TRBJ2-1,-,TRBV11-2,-,TGTGCCAGCATCCCCCGGACCGGGACTTTTAGCTCCTACAATGAGCAGTTCTTC,CASIPRTGTFSSYNEQFF
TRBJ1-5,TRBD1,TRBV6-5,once,TGTGCCAGCAGACCCCTCGGACAGGGCTCGCAGCCCCAGCATTTT,CASRPLGQGSQPQHF
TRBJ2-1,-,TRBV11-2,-,TGTGCCAGCAGCACGGGCCGAGGGGGATCCTACAATGAGCAGTTCTTC,CASSTGRGGSYNEQFF
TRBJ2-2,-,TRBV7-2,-,TGTGCCAGCAGCAGTCAGGTGGGCACCGGGGAGCTGTTTTTT,CASSSQVGTGELFF
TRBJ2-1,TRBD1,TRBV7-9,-,TGTGCCAGCAGCTTAGGGACAGGGTCACACAATGAGCAGTTCTTC,CASSLGTGSHNEQFF
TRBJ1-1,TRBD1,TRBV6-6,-,TGTGCCAGCAGCCCCGGGACAGGGGGCCGGGGGACTGAAGCTTTCTTT,CASSPGTGGRGTEAFF
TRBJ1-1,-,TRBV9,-,TGTGCCAGCAGCGAGGGAGTCCACACTGAAGCTTTCTTT,CASSEGVHTEAFF
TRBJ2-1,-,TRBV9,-,TGTGCCAGCAGCGTAGCTCTAGGCAACAATGAGCAGTTCTTC,CASSVALGNNEQFF
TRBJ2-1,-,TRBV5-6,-,TGTGCCAGCAGCTTTGAGGAGGGCTCGAAGGTCTTC,CASSFEEGSKVF
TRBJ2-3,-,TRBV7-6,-,TGTGCCAGCAGCTTAGTCCGCGACGGGGCAGATACGCAGTATTTT,CASSLVRDGADTQYF
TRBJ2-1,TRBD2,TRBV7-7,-,TGTGCCAGCAGCCCTCGGACTAGCGGGGGGTACAATGAGCAGTTCTTC,CASSPRTSGGYNEQFF
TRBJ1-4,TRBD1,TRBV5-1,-,TGCGCCAGCAGCCCGGAGTCAACAGGGGTTGGTGAAAAACTGTTTTTT,CASSPESTGVGEKLFF
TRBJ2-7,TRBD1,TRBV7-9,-,TGTGCCAGCAGCCGAGAAATCGGGACAGGTTTGTACGAGCAGTACTTC,CASSREIGTGLYEQYF
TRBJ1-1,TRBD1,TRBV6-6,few,TGTGCCAGCAGTCACCAATCCGGGACAGGTCGCGAGAACACTGAAGCTTTCTTT,CASSHQSGTGRENTEAFF
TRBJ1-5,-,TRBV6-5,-,TGTGCCAGCAGTTACTCGGGGGGGGCCGGTCAGCCCCAGCATTTT,CASSYSGGAGQPQHF
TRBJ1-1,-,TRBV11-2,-,TGTGCCAGCAGCTCAACTTCGACCACGGGAGCTTTCTTT,CASSSTSTTGAFF
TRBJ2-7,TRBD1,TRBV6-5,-,TGTGCCAGCAGCCGGTATGGACAGGCCTACTACGAGCAGTACTTC,CASSRYGQAYYEQYF
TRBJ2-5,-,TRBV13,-,TGTGCCAGCAGCTTAGGCAGGGCAGATCAAGAGACCCAGTACTTC,CASSLGRADQETQYF
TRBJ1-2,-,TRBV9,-,TGTGCCAGCAGCGCCCCGGGGGTCCACTATGGCTACACCTTC,CASSAPGVHYGYTF